The clone carrying this TCR beta chain was seen a few times. Each contributor possessed a minimum of one pre-ART and a minimum of two post-ART PBMC samples. HIV-positive participants were all treated in the United States. V shed 7 bases, J shed 6 bases, and the junction held 9 bases outside the gene matches. The CDR3 runs 13 residues. The germline CDR1 and CDR2 sequences are SQVTM and ANQGSEA. The sample originates from a study of long-term antiretroviral therapy in people with HIV. In the study overall: The earliest samples predate the 2015 immediate-ART recommendation by about a decade.

Version v3.0 of the immunoSEQ assay was performed at survey level. Measured with immunoSEQ multiplex PCR; TCRdb has only the in-frame clones, and not every one. The repertoire holds thousands of clones, approximately 78% seen once, with approximately 10% in the top ten. This chain joins TRBV29-1 and TRBJ1-2, with TRBD1 matching over 9 bases. The sample consisted of unsorted PBMCs, taken 1.8 years before starting antiretroviral therapy. This clonotype was obtained from a man aged 40-50 years with HIV. The CDR3, as DNA: TGCAGCGCCGGGGGACAGGGAGTGAATGGCTACACCTTC. Its protein is CSAGGQGVNGYTF.